This T cell receptor (beta chain) was observed in a study of control samples from healthy donors and cancer patients. The CDR3 is 15 amino acids. The V gene's germline CDR1 is LNHDA and CDR2 SQIVND (reference sequence). J lost 5 bases, V lost 4 bases, and 10 bases had no gene match. Sequencing was performed with immunoSEQ multiplex PCR; in TCRdb, only in-frame clones are kept and a portion is missing. The data show 90,000 to 100,000 clones, around 80% seen once. The sequenced sample was blood. The V gene is TRBV19, the J gene TRBJ2-7, with 8 bases identical to TRBD1. The receptor was derived from a woman aged 25 to 45 in good health. CDR3 region: CASSTRTGMTHEQYF. The CDR3 DNA follows: TGTGCCAGTAGTACTAGGACAGGGATGACCCACGAGCAGTACTTC. The full variable domain, rest sourced from reference TRBV19 and TRBJ2-7, is DGGITQSPKYLFRKEGQNVTLSCEQNLNHDAMYWYRQDPGQGLRLIYYSQIVNDFQKGDIAEGYSVSREKKESFPLTVTSAQKNPTAFYLCASSTRTGMTHEQYFGPGTRLTVT.